These 14 T cell receptor beta chains originate from one sample sequenced in a study of blood T cell repertoires in COVID-19. Measured with immunoSEQ multiplex PCR; TCRdb has only the in-frame clones, and not every one. The sample yields nearly 250,000 clones, over 75% seen once. Sequencing was performed on PBMCs or T cells enriched from blood (not recorded which). Receptors originate from a woman between 45 and 65 years old with acute COVID-19.

This clone was observed a handful of times. The rearrangement links TRBV19 to TRBJ2-1, with TRBD2 matching over 8 bases. Germline V gene sequence: CDR1 LNHDA, CDR2 SQIVND (reference sequence). The CDR3 loop spans 11 amino acids. Unmatched junction bases numbered 3, after V lost 6 bases and J lost 11 bases. In nucleotides, the CDR3 is TGTGCCAGTAGCCGGGGGGGAAAGCAGTTCTTC. This sequence encodes CASSRGGKQFF. Using reference TRBV19 and TRBJ2-1 for the parts outside the CDR3, the full variable domain is DGGITQSPKYLFRKEGQNVTLSCEQNLNHDAMYWYRQDPGQGLRLIYYSQIVNDFQKGDIAEGYSVSREKKESFPLTVTSAQKNPTAFYLCASSRGGKQFFGPGTRLTVL.

The chain carries TRBV6-5 and TRBJ2-7; maybe TRBD1 (5 bases). Germline V gene data show CDR1 as MNHEY and CDR2 as SVGAGI. Deletions cut 5 bases from V and 4 bases from J, with 18 bases between. The CDR3 loop spans 15 amino acids. For the CDR3, the DNA is TGTGCCAGCAGTCCCTCCTGGCAGGGTGTTTACGAGCAGTACTTC. It yields the protein CASSPSWQGVYEQYF.

This chain joins TRBV30 and TRBJ2-5; 9 positions match TRBD1. V lost 3 bases to trimming and J lost 5 bases; unmatched junction nucleotides: 10. Germline lookup yields CDR1 GTSNPN and CDR2 SVGIG (reference sequence). CDR3 size: 15 residues. The CDR3 here is CAWRSRGTGIETQYF. The CDR3 nucleotides are TGTGCCTGGAGGAGTCGTGGGACAGGGATCGAGACCCAGTACTTC.

The chain links TRBV5-5 to TRBJ1-3; TRBD1 is a possible D gene (6 bases). CDR1 is SGHKS and CDR2 is YYEKEE in the germline V gene (reference sequence). This CDR3 has 14 residues. Trimming took off 4 bases at V and 5 bases at J, with 13 bases between the two ends. The CDR3 loop reads CASSKGGHRNTIYF. DNA of the CDR3: TGTGCCAGCAGCAAAGGGGGACACAGAAACACCATATATTTT. Full variable domain (remainder filled in from reference TRBV5-5 and TRBJ1-3): DAGVTQSPTHLIKTRGQQVTLRCSPISGHKSVSWYQQVLGQGPQFIFQYYEKEERGRGNFPDRFSARQFPNYSSELNVNALLLGDSALYLCASSKGGHRNTIYFGEGSWLTVV.

The chain combines TRBV6-2 or TRBV6-3 with TRBJ1-2, with TRBD1 identical over 11 bases. V shed 2 bases and J 8 bases; nucleotides not matched to a gene: 4. In germline, CDR1 is MNHEY, CDR2 SVGEGT. The CDR3 contains 14 residues. The DNA of the CDR3 is TGTGCCAGCAGTTACGAGGACAGGGGGCCCGGCTACACCTTC. It yields the protein CASSYEDRGPGYTF.

The CDR3 DNA sequence: TGTGCCAGCAGCCCCGGGACAGGGTATGCCCAATTAAATCAGCCCCAGCATTTT. Translating gives CASSPGTGYAQLNQPQHF. This rearrangement joins TRBV7-8 to TRBJ1-5, with TRBD1 identical over 9 bases. J gave up 4 bases and V 5 bases, and 15 bases lay outside the gene matches. The CDR3 contains 18 residues. From germline, CDR1 is SGHVS and CDR2 FQNEAQ.

A single count supports this clone. Other DNA sequences in the sample encode the same CDR3. This chain uses TRBV5-4 with TRBJ2-5, with TRBD2 as a possible D gene (6 bases). Trimming cost V 3 bases and J 2 bases, with 11 bases left between them. The CDR3 is 14 amino acids. Germline V gives CDR1 SGHNT, CDR2 YYREEE (reference sequence). CDR3 nucleotide sequence: TGTGCCAGCAGCTCCAGGGACTTTCAAGAGACCCAGTACTTC. This gives the protein CASSSRDFQETQYF.

The CDR3 bases are TGCGCCAGCAGCTTAGGGGGATCGCGGGGCTACACCTTC. Encoded protein: CASSLGGSRGYTF. This chain uses TRBV5-1 with TRBJ1-2, with D possibly being TRBD1 (6 bases). CDR3 length: 13 amino acids. Trimming stripped 2 bases from V and 8 bases from J, with 13 bases between. Germline CDR1 reads SGHRS; CDR2 reads YFSETQ.

This chain joins TRBV6-5 and TRBJ1-1; tentative D call: TRBD1 (5 bases). Trimming removed 2 bases at V and 3 bases at J, with 10 bases between. Germline loops: CDR1 MNHEY, CDR2 SVGAGI. The CDR3 is 14 residues long. The CDR3 reads CASSYAGVYTEAFF. The CDR3 region has the DNA TGTGCCAGCAGTTACGCGGGGGTCTACACTGAAGCTTTCTTT.

This chain links TRBV30 with TRBJ1-2; 12 nucleotides agree with TRBD1. The V and J ends lost 3 bases and 7 bases, in that order; junction bases with no gene match: 3. The CDR3 is 13 residues long. Germline values: CDR1 GTSNPN, CDR2 SVGIG (reference sequence). CDR3: CAWSGTGGGGYTF. In DNA, the CDR3 is TGTGCCTGGAGCGGGACAGGGGGCGGTGGCTACACCTTC.

This clone showed up just a few times. V gene TRBV7-2 combines with J gene TRBJ1-2; TRBD1 might be the D (5 bases). From germline, CDR1 is SGHTA and CDR2 FQGNSA. CDR3 length: 13 amino acids. V was shortened by 0 bases and J by 12 bases, with 14 bases between the two germline ends. CDR3 amino acids: CASSLAVSGLDTF. CDR3 in DNA: TGTGCCAGCAGCTTAGCTGTTTCAGGGTTAGACACCTTC.

The V gene is TRBV7-8, the J gene TRBJ2-7, with 8 positions matching TRBD1. Germline-derived CDR1 and CDR2 are SGHVS and FQNEAQ. The CDR3 totals 15 residues. V trimming: 5 bases; J trimming: 4 bases; junction bases outside the gene matches: 10. The CDR3 DNA reads TGTGCCAGCAGCCGCGGGACAGGCGTCTTTTACGAGCAGTACTTC. This codes for CASSRGTGVFYEQYF.

This clone occurred a few times. The CDR3 protein is CASRKGRGRDTEAFF. DNA of the CDR3: TGTGCCAGCCGGAAGGGGCGAGGAAGGGACACTGAAGCTTTCTTT. The genes are TRBV7-2 and TRBJ1-1; TRBD1 might be the D (5 bases). The CDR3 extends over 15 amino acids. V was shortened by 8 bases and J by 3 bases, with 19 bases between the two germline ends. The germline CDR1 and CDR2 sequences are SGHTA and FQGNSA. The whole variable domain, filled in from reference TRBV7-2 and TRBJ1-1, reads GAGVSQSPSNKVTEKGKDVELRCDPISGHTALYWYRQSLGQGLEFLIYFQGNSAPDKSGLPSDRFSAERTGGSVSTLTIQRTQQEDSAVYLCASRKGRGRDTEAFFGQGTRLTVV.

The V call is TRBV5-6, the J call TRBJ1-6; 9 bases match TRBD1. The length of the CDR3 is 15 residues. Germline V gene sequence: CDR1 SGHDT, CDR2 YYEEEE. After removal of 2 bases from V and 11 bases from J, the junction contained 8 bases not matched to a gene. The chain's CDR3 is CASSLWDRVVTPLHF. Written as DNA, the CDR3 is TGTGCCAGCAGCTTATGGGACAGGGTAGTGACACCCCTCCACTTT.